Sequencing of this TCR beta chain was carried out in a study of neurological immune-mediated disorders. Overall study findings and caveats: CDR3 amino acid sequences found in expanded clones were never shared across subjects, suggesting private repertoires in all groups.

Healthy controls were blood bank volunteers in Maryland, USA. This clonotype has a count of ten or more. The antigen is undetermined. 5'RACE with 10-nucleotide random UMIs generated the cDNA. TCRdb reprocessed the 5' RACE reads with MiXCR, giving one entry per CDR3 protein. The sample has under 90,000 distinct CDR3 sequences, around 10% seen once. The sequenced material came from PBMCs. The receptor was derived from a man in his forties in good health.

CDR3 amino acids: CASSFLAGHVNIQYF. The CDR3 DNA is TGTGCCAGCAGTTTTTTAGCAGGGCATGTCAACATTCAGTACTTC. The rearrangement joins TRBV12-3 or TRBV12-4 to TRBJ2-4; a weak D match, TRBD1 (5 bases). Trimming removed 3 bases at V and 7 bases at J, with 16 bases between. The length of the CDR3 is 15 residues.